This T cell receptor (beta chain) was identified in a study of T cells in Graves' hyperthyroidism and ophthalmopathy. The CDR3 sequence is 16 residues long. Germline CDR1 and CDR2: SEHNR and FQNEAQ (reference sequence). J was trimmed by 4 bases and V by 6 bases; bases with no gene match: 15. Amplified TCR beta CDR3 regions came from RNA transcripts. First-round RT-PCR targeting the TCR CDR3 was performed with the HTBI primer set. TCRdb passed the multiplex PCR reads through MiXCR, listing each CDR3 protein once. The sample holds about 840,000 distinct CDR3 sequences; 35% to 40% are singletons and the top ten take 7% to 10%. Study findings and constraints: By a 13 V-J model, ophthalmopathy was set apart from stable hyperthyroidism.

Recently diagnosed hyperthyroidism of less than 2 months' duration affected patients aged 18 to 65. Diagnoses used clinical symptoms, serum thyroxine and TRAb, thyroid ultrasound and orbital computed tomography. A note on this clonotype: The antigen remains unidentified.

The rearrangement joins TRBV7-9 to TRBJ2-7, with TRBD2 identical over 7 bases. The receptor was isolated from a young man with Graves' hyperthyroidism. The sequenced sample was blood. The DNA of the CDR3 is TGTGCCAGCAGGACCCCGGAGGCGGGAGTAAAATACGAGCAGTACTTC. This translates into CASRTPEAGVKYEQYF.